The clone carrying this TCR beta chain was counted only a few times. Its antigen remains unknown. V gave up 2 bases and J gave up 2 bases, with 12 bases separating them. CDR3 length equals 15 residues. The sample originates from a study of response to subunit inactivated influenza vaccine. Study-level points and caveats: Authors suggested that a seasonal influenza vaccination recruits few new T cells each time.

TCRdb processed the RT-PCR reads anew with MiXCR; each CDR3 protein has one entry. Seen here are 800,000 or so distinct CDR3 sequences, 21% observed once, and the top ten hold 10%. The sequence derives from a man aged 45-60 years who received an inactivated influenza vaccine. Sequencing used PBMCs from blood, obtained less than 6 days after vaccination. The rearrangement joins TRBV12-3 or TRBV12-4 to TRBJ2-5, with a tentative D call TRBD2 (6 bases). The CDR3 reads CASSLSPGVQETQYF. CDR3 sequence (DNA): TGTGCCAGCAGTTTAAGTCCGGGGGTTCAAGAGACCCAGTACTTC.